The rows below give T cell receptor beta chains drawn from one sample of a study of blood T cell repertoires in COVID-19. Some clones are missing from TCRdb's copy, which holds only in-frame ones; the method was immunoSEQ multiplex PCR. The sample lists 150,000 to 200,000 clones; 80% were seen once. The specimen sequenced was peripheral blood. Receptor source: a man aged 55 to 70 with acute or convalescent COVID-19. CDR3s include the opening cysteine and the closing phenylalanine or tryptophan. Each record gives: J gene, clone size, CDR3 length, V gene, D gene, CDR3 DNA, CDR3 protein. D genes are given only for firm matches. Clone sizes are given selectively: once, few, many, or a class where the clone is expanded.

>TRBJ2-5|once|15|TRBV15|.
TGTGCCACCAGCCGGTACACCAGGTCCCAAGAGACCCAGTACTTC
CATSRYTRSQETQYF
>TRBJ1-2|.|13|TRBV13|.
TGTGCCAGCAGCCAGACAGATCGCTATGGCTACACCTTC
CASSQTDRYGYTF
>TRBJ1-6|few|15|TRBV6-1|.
TGTGCCAGCAGTGAGTACAAGGGGGTGGATTCACCCCTCCACTTT
CASSEYKGVDSPLHF
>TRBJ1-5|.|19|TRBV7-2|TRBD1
TGTGCCAGCAGCTTAGCGGGAATCGGCAGGGGGCGAGGCAATCAGCCCCAGCATTTT
CASSLAGIGRGRGNQPQHF
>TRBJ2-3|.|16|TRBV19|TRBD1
TGTGCCAGTAGTACGGCCGGGACAGGGATCACAGATACGCAGTATTTT
CASSTAGTGITDTQYF
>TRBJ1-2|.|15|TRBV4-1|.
TGCGCCAGCAGCCAAGTCCCAGGGACTAACTATGGCTACACCTTC
CASSQVPGTNYGYTF
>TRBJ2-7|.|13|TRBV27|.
TGTGCCAGCAGTTTTGGACAGTTTTACGAGCAGTACTTC
CASSFGQFYEQYF
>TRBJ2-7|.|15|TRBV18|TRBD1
TGTGCCAGCTCACCACTGTGTCAGGGGGACTACGAGCAGTACTTC
CASSPLCQGDYEQYF
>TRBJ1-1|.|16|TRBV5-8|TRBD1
TGTGCCAGCAGCTGGTTAACAGGGGTCCGGGACACTGAAGCTTTCTTT
CASSWLTGVRDTEAFF
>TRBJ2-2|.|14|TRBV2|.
TGTGCCAGCAGGGTAGCGGTAAAGACCGGGGAGCTGTTTTTT
CASRVAVKTGELFF
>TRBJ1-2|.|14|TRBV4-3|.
TGCGCCAGCAGCCAAGATGCGGCCATTCAGGGCTACACCTTC
CASSQDAAIQGYTF
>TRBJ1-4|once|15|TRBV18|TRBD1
TGTGCCAGCTCACCTGCCGGGACAGGGAATGAAAAACTGTTTTTT
CASSPAGTGNEKLFF
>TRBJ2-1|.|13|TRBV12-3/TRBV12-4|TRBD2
TGTGCCAGCTGCCCGGGGGGACACAATGAGCAGTTCTTC
CASCPGGHNEQFF
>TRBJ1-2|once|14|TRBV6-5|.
TGTGCCAGCAGTCTCGAGTTAGCTAACTATGGCTACACCTTC
CASSLELANYGYTF
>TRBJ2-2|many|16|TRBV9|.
TGTGCCAGCAGCCCACAGGGGGGGCCCGGGACCGGGGAGCTGTTTTTT
CASSPQGGPGTGELFF
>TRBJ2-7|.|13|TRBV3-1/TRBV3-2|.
TGTGCCAGCAGCCCCCCAGGCACCTACGAGCAGTACTTC
CASSPPGTYEQYF
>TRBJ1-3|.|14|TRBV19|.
TGTGCCAGTAGTATAGACCTGGAGGGAAACACCATATATTTT
CASSIDLEGNTIYF
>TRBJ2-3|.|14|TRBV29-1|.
TGCAGCGTTGGCGGGGTTCTGAGCACAGATACGCAGTATTTT
CSVGGVLSTDTQYF
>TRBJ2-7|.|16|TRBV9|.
TGTGCCAGCAGCGTAGTACCGGGGCAGGGGCTGTACGAGCAGTACTTC
CASSVVPGQGLYEQYF
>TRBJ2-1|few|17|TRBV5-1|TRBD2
TGCGCCAGCAGCCCCGCTCCACTAGCGGGGGGGCCAAATGAGCAGTTCTTC
CASSPAPLAGGPNEQFF
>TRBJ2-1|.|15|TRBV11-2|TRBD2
TGTGCCAGCAGCCGAAGCGGGACTTCCTACAATGAGCAGTTCTTC
CASSRSGTSYNEQFF
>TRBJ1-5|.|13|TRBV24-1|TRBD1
TGTGCCACCGGACACAGGGGGTTCGGGCCCCAGCATTTT
CATGHRGFGPQHF
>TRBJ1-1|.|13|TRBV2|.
TGTGTATCACTAGGGGGGGTGGGCACTGAAGCTTTCTTT
CVSLGGVGTEAFF
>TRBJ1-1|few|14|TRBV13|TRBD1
TGTGCCACCCTAGCCAGGGGGCTGAACACTGAAGCTTTCTTT
CATLARGLNTEAFF
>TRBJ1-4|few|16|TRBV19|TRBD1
TGTGCCAGTAGTACCTCCTGGACAGGGGATAATGAAAAACTGTTTTTT
CASSTSWTGDNEKLFF
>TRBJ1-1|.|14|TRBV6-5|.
TGTGCCACTCGAATGATGGGACTGGCCCTTGAAGCTTTCTTT
CATRMMGLALEAFF
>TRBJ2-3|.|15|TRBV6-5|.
TGTGCCAGCAGCAAAGGAGGGATCAGCACAGATACGCAGTATTTT
CASSKGGISTDTQYF
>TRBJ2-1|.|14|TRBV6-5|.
TGTGCCAGCAGTCCGGGGAGCTCCTACAATGAGCAGTTCTTC
CASSPGSSYNEQFF
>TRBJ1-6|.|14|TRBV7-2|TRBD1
TGTGCCAGCAGGGAACAGGGGTTCGCTTCACCCCTCCACTTT
CASREQGFASPLHF
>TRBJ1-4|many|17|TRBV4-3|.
TGCGCCAGCAGCCAAGAACTGCCGGGGGCAACTAATGAAAAACTGTTTTTT
CASSQELPGATNEKLFF
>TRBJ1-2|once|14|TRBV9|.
TGTGCCAGCAGCGTAGATCGGGGAAGCTATGGCTACACCTTC
CASSVDRGSYGYTF
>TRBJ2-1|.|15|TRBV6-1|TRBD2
TGTGCCAGCAGTGAACTAGCGGGGGGGTACAATGAGCAGTTCTTC
CASSELAGGYNEQFF
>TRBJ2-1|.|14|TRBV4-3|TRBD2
TGCGCCAGCAGCCCAGGACTAGCGCTGAATGAGCAGTTCTTC
CASSPGLALNEQFF
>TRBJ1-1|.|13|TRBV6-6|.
TGTGCCAGCACCCACCGGGAGGGCACTGAAGCTTTCTTT
CASTHREGTEAFF
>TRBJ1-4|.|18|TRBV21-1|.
TGTGCCAGCAGCAAAGCGGCGGCAGGGGAGAGGACTAATGAAAAACTGTTTTTT
CASSKAAAGERTNEKLFF
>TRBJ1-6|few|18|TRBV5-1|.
TGCGCCAGCAGCTCTGGACAGATTCCAATAGACTCTAATTCACCCCTCCACTTT
CASSSGQIPIDSNSPLHF
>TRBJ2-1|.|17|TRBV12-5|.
TGTGCTAGTGGTTTGGTTTACGGAACTCGGGGCTACAATGAGCAGTTCTTC
CASGLVYGTRGYNEQFF
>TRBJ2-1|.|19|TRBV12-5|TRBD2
TGTGCTAGTGGTTTTGACGTAGCGGGGGCCGACAGCGCGCACAATGAGCAGTTCTTC
CASGFDVAGADSAHNEQFF
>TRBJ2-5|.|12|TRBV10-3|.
TGTGCCATCAGTGGGAGCCAAGAGACCCAGTACTTC
CAISGSQETQYF
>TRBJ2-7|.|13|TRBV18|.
TGTGCCAGCTCACCCGACGGTCGGGGCGAGCAGTACTTC
CASSPDGRGEQYF
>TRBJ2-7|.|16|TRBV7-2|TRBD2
TGTGCCAGCAGCTTAGTTTCGCTAGCGGGGGGGAAAGAGCAGTACTTC
CASSLVSLAGGKEQYF
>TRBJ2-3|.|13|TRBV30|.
TGTGCCTGGAGTGCCGGCCTACAGACTACGCAGTATTTT
CAWSAGLQTTQYF
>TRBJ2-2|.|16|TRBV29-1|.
TGCAGCGTTAGGAAAGGGTGGGGCGGAGCCACCGGGGAGCTGTTTTTT
CSVRKGWGGATGELFF
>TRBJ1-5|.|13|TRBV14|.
TGTGCCAGCAGCCAGTATGGGGGGGAGCCCCAGCATTTT
CASSQYGGEPQHF
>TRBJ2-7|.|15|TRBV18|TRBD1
TGTGCCAGCTCACCCGACGGACAGGTACAGTACGAGCAGTACTTC
CASSPDGQVQYEQYF
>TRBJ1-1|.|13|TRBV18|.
TGTGCCAGCTCCCCGGACATCTACACTGAAGCTTTCTTT
CASSPDIYTEAFF
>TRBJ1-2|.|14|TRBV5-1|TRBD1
TGCGCCAGCAGCACCGACAGGGTGGACTATGGCTACACCTTC
CASSTDRVDYGYTF
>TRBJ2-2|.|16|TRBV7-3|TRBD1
TGTGCCAGCAGCGAGACAGGGGGATCGAACACCGGGGAGCTGTTTTTT
CASSETGGSNTGELFF
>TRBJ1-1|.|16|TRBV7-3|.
TGTGCCAGCAGCTTAAACCCCAGGGGAATGAACACTGAAGCTTTCTTT
CASSLNPRGMNTEAFF
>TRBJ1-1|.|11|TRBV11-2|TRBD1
TGTGCCGTCGGGACAGTTTATGAAGCTTTCTTT
CAVGTVYEAFF
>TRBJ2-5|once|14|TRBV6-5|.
TGTGCCAGCAGTTCCACAGGGAGAACAGAGACCCAGTACTTC
CASSSTGRTETQYF
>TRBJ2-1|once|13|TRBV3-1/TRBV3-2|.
TGTGCCAGCAGCCAAGGTTCGGGGGATGAGCAGTTCTTC
CASSQGSGDEQFF
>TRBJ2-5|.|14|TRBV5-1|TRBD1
TGCGCCAGCAGCACCGGGACAGGGGAAGAGACCCAGTACTTC
CASSTGTGEETQYF
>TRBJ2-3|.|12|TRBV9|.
TGTGCCAGCAGCGTTAACACAGATACGCAGTATTTT
CASSVNTDTQYF
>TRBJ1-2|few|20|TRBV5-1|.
TGCGCCAGCAGAAATCACAGGGCCTCCTTAGATCTCGGTCACCTTTATGGCTACACCTTC
CASRNHRASLDLGHLYGYTF
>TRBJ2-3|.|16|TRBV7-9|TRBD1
TGTGCCAGCAGCCCGCCCAGGGGCGCAGGGGGAGATACGCAGTATTTT
CASSPPRGAGGDTQYF
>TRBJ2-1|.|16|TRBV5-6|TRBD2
TGTGCCAGCAGCTTGCTACTAGCGGAATCCTACAATGAGCAGTTCTTC
CASSLLLAESYNEQFF
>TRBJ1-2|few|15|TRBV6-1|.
TGTGCCAGCAGTGAAGCGGCAGGGGTTGGATATGGCTACACCTTC
CASSEAAGVGYGYTF
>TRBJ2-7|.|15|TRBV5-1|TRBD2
TGCGCCAGCAGCTTGGTCGGTCTAGCGGGGTACGAGCAGTACTTC
CASSLVGLAGYEQYF